The clone carrying this TCR beta chain was detected many times. These data are taken from a study of spatial heterogeneity in lung cancer. A single record per CDR3 protein comes from TCRdb applying MiXCR to the 5' RACE reads. The table shows about 39,000 distinct CDR3 sequences, with 2.5% to 3.5% occurring only once. V lost 7 bases and J lost 0; bases outside the gene matches: 4. The CDR3 runs 14 residues. The V gene's germline CDR1 is MDHEN and CDR2 SYDVKM. As to time point: sample taken at primary tumor resection. The sequenced sample was normal lung tissue next to the tumor, obtained at surgery. The sequence derives from a male donor with early-stage non-small cell lung cancer. This chain links TRBV28 with TRBJ2-7; 9 nucleotides line up with TRBD1. CDR3 coding DNA: TGTGCCAGCATCGTGGGACAGGGCTCCTACGAGCAGTACTTC. It is translated as CASIVGQGSYEQYF.